This TCR beta chain was sequenced for a study of cytomegalovirus exposure and HLA in healthy donors. It was with 60 Vbeta and 13 Jbeta primers that the PCR ran. Clones were sequenced by immunoSEQ multiplex PCR, and TCRdb holds only the in-frame ones, with some missing. The table records around 270,000 clones, under 90% of them present only once. With V trimmed by 9 bases and J by 6 bases, 18 bases remained unmatched. The germline gives CDR1 SGHVS, CDR2 FQNEAQ. The CDR3 is 16 amino acids. Only a few counts were recorded for this clone. Its antigen is not identified. Study-level findings and limits: Among CMV-associated TCR beta chains, most appeared HLA-restricted in a later analysis. Reported results showed that the classifier diagnosed cytomegalovirus status with high specificity and sensitivity. Several top significant clusters appeared, in a later analysis, to be linked to common viral pathogens. Follow-up analysis found HLA locus-dependent TCR association rates, highest for DRB1 and lowest for HLA-C.

The sample was PBMCs. This sequence originates from a girl aged 2-10 years in good health and CMV-seronegative. The chain is built from TRBV7-8 and TRBJ2-3; 7 nucleotides agree with TRBD2. The CDR3 DNA sequence: TGTGCCAGTATGGCTGTGCGGGGGTCCCTTGGTGATACGCAGTATTTT. Translating gives CASMAVRGSLGDTQYF.